The clone carrying this T cell receptor (beta chain) was detected a few times. A junction end diverges from the germline sequence, so it may reflect a read error. The data belong to a study of early T cells in non-severe SARS-CoV-2 infection. The CDR3 totals 15 residues. Germline assignment: CDR1 SGHVS and CDR2 FNYEAQ. One entry per CDR3 protein results from TCRdb running MiXCR on the 5' RACE reads. The data hold 95,000 to 150,000 distinct CDR3 sequences, with more than 13% observed a single time. The sample was whole blood. This sequence joins TRBV7-6 and TRBJ2-2; TRBD1 aligns across 8 bases. The receptor was derived from an adult who was a healthcare worker with PCR-confirmed SARS-CoV-2 infection or an uninfected control (not recorded which). The DNA for the CDR3 is TGTGCCAGCAGTTTAGCAACAGGGGGTTCCGGGGAGCTGTTTTTT. This codes for CASSLATGGSGELFF.